The source of this T cell receptor beta chain is a study of blood T cell repertoires in COVID-19. As for the study in general: Acute and convalescent COVID-19 specimens originated in the United States, Italy and Spain. Sources were T cells, B-cell-depleted T cells, or PBMCs; the material itself was cDNA or gDNA.

Germline V lookup: CDR1 SEHNR, CDR2 FQNEAQ (reference sequence). The CDR3 extends over 13 amino acids. V dropped 2 bases and J dropped 6 bases, with 11 bases sitting between them. Participants reported their clinical history, and cohort assignment relied on those reports. Here immunoSEQ multiplex PCR was the method, and the copy in TCRdb shows in-frame clones only, minus some. The sample holds roughly 250,000 clones, around 90% seen once. This clone was observed a handful of times. The sample was PBMCs or T cells enriched from blood (not recorded which). The chain is built from TRBV7-9 and TRBJ2-7; a weak D match, TRBD2 (5 bases). The receptor comes from a woman in her 50s who had recovered from COVID-19. The DNA for the CDR3 is TGTGCCAGCAGCTTACTAGCTATTGGCGAGCAGTACTTC. It encodes CASSLLAIGEQYF. Full variable domain (remainder filled in from reference TRBV7-9 and TRBJ2-7): DTGVSQNPRHKITKRGQNVTFRCDPISEHNRLYWYRQTLGQGPEFLTYFQNEAQLEKSRLLSDRFSAERPKGSFSTLEIQRTEQGDSAMYLCASSLLAIGEQYFGPGTRLTVT.